Presented here are 19 T cell receptor beta chains from one specimen sequenced in a study of blood T cell repertoires in COVID-19. Assay used: immunoSEQ multiplex PCR; TCRdb lists only in-frame clones, some missing. The sample records about 160,000 clones, roughly 80% being singletons. Material: PBMCs or T cells enriched from blood (not recorded which). These receptors all come from a woman aged 55 to 70 who had recovered from COVID-19.

The chain recombines TRBV5-6 with TRBJ2-5; TRBD2 might be the D (7 bases). The V gene's germline CDR1 is SGHDT and CDR2 YYEEEE. The CDR3 is made up of 16 amino acids. V lost 2 bases, J lost 5 bases, and 19 bases lay in between. The CDR3 DNA follows: TGTGCCAGCAGCTTTGTGGACCGGGGGGCGAGGGAGACCCAGTACTTC. This translates into CASSFVDRGARETQYF.

This clone was recorded a few times. The V gene is TRBV6-6, the J gene TRBJ1-1; a possible D gene is TRBD1 (5 bases). This CDR3 region has 16 residues. Germline-derived CDR1 and CDR2 are MNHNY and SVGAGI (reference sequence). Trimming stripped 0 bases from V and 1 base from J, with 12 bases between. The CDR3 loop is CASSYSRDTGNTEAFF. The CDR3 region has the DNA TGTGCCAGCAGTTACTCGCGGGATACAGGGAACACTGAAGCTTTCTTT.

The chain links TRBV14 to TRBJ1-2; 10 bases agree with TRBD1. The V and J ends lost 4 bases and 4 bases, in that order; junction bases with no gene match: 6. Germline lookup yields CDR1 SGHDN and CDR2 FVKESK. This CDR3 is 15 amino acids long. The CDR3 DNA reads as TGTGCCAGCAGCCTTAGGACAGGGGGGCTCTATGGCTACACCTTC. This translates into CASSLRTGGLYGYTF.

The V and J genes are TRBV2 and TRBJ2-7, with 9 nucleotides matching TRBD2. This CDR3 region has 15 residues. The germline gives CDR1 SNHLY, CDR2 FYNNEI. After removal of 6 bases from V and 5 bases from J, the junction contained 11 bases not matched to a gene. The CDR3 nucleotides read TGTGCCAGCAGCAGGTCTGGCGGGGGGGCCCACGAGCAGTACTTC. It codes for CASSRSGGGAHEQYF.

The chain has TRBV27 and TRBJ1-1; possibly TRBD1 for D (6 bases). V was clipped by 0 bases and J by 7 bases, with 12 bases between them. In germline, CDR1 is MNHEY, CDR2 SMNVEV (reference sequence). The CDR3 contains 14 residues. The CDR3 sequence is CASSLSRTAVEAFF. CDR3 DNA: TGTGCCAGCAGTTTATCACGGACAGCGGTTGAAGCTTTCTTT.

At least ten counts were recorded for this clone. The chain links TRBV2 to TRBJ1-2; 8 bases agree with TRBD1. V was pared by 7 bases and J by 8 bases, with 9 bases of the junction left unmatched. The CDR3 has 13 amino acids. Germline V gene data show CDR1 as SNHLY and CDR2 as FYNNEI. CDR3 in DNA: TGTGCCAGCACTCCACAGGGGGTAAAGGGCTACACCTTC. Translating it yields CASTPQGVKGYTF.

This clone was seen once. The genes are TRBV13 and TRBJ1-1, with D maybe TRBD1 (6 bases). Trimming left V 4 bases short and J 7 bases short, with 16 bases between. This CDR3 contains 14 residues. Germline lookup yields CDR1 PRHDT and CDR2 FYEKMQ (reference sequence). The CDR3 DNA is TGTGCCAGCAGCTACAGGGTAAGGGTTCTTGAAGCTTTCTTT. Translated, it gives CASSYRVRVLEAFF.

This chain uses TRBV7-2 with TRBJ2-3; TRBD2 matches at 12 bases. J lost 3 bases, V lost 5 bases, and 6 bases had no gene match. Germline CDR1 and CDR2: SGHTA and FQGNSA. CDR3 length: 16 amino acids. CDR3 in amino acids: CASSRTSGGRTDTQYF. In DNA, the CDR3 is TGTGCCAGCAGCAGAACTAGCGGGGGGAGAACAGATACGCAGTATTTT.

This clone was observed a few times. The chain has TRBV2 and TRBJ1-1, with D unresolved. This CDR3 has 13 amino acids. V shed 5 bases and J shed 0 bases, with 7 bases lying between them. Per germline, CDR1 SNHLY and CDR2 FYNNEI. The CDR3 here is CASSTTLNTEAFF. The CDR3 DNA follows: TGTGCCAGCAGTACTACATTGAACACTGAAGCTTTCTTT.

This clone was observed a handful of times. V and J are TRBV7-6 and TRBJ2-1; D is ambiguous. The CDR3 loop spans 13 amino acids. Germline CDR1 is SGHVS and CDR2 is FNYEAQ. The V end lost 2 bases, the J end lost 3 bases, and 5 bases lay between the germline ends. The DNA for the CDR3 is TGTGCCAGCAGCTTAACTGGCTACAATGAGCAGTTCTTC. Translation gives CASSLTGYNEQFF.

The chain carries TRBV5-7 and TRBJ1-5; D is unclear. TRBV5-7 is assigned to the ORF class and has an uncertain function. Trimming took 1 base from V and 4 from J, leaving 9 bases between them. CDR3 length: 14 amino acids. The CDR3, as DNA: TGTGCCAGCAGCTTGAACCGGAGTAATCAGCCCCAGCATTTT. It is translated as CASSLNRSNQPQHF.

This chain uses TRBV5-1 with TRBJ2-2, with TRBD1 matching 8 bases. CDR3 length: 16 residues. Germline values: CDR1 SGHRS, CDR2 YFSETQ. Unmatched junction bases numbered 2, after V lost 0 bases and J lost 1 base. The CDR3 loop reads CASSLEGTGNTGELFF. CDR3 coding DNA: TGCGCCAGCAGCTTGGAGGGGACAGGGAACACCGGGGAGCTGTTTTTT.

The V call is TRBV10-1, the J call TRBJ2-7; 13 positions agree with TRBD2. Germline V gives CDR1 WNHNN, CDR2 SYGVQD (reference sequence). Unmatched junction bases numbered 1, after V lost 4 bases and J lost 1 base. The length of the CDR3 is 15 residues. DNA of the CDR3: TGCGCCAGCAGTGGGACTAGCGGGGGTTCCTACGAGCAGTACTTC. Translated: CASSGTSGGSYEQYF.

J is TRBJ1-1 and V is TRBV29-1; 7 bases fit TRBD1. Germline V lookup: CDR1 SQVTM, CDR2 ANQGSEA. Trimming took 6 bases from V and 4 from J; bases not matched to a gene: 11. The CDR3 extends over 14 amino acids. The CDR3 DNA reads TGCAGCGTGAGGGGACTTAGACAGGGCACTGAAGCTTTCTTT. This sequence encodes CSVRGLRQGTEAFF.

The V call is TRBV5-4, the J call TRBJ2-6; possible D gene TRBD1, 6 bases. There are 17 residues in the CDR3. Germline lookup yields CDR1 SGHNT and CDR2 YYREEE (reference sequence). Trimming removed 2 bases from V and 0 bases from J, with 12 bases in between. The DNA for the CDR3 is TGTGCCAGCAGCTTCTCACAGGGATACTCTGGGGCCAACGTCCTGACTTTC. This codes for CASSFSQGYSGANVLTF.

This chain joins TRBV4-1 and TRBJ2-2; D gene ambiguous. Trimming stripped 4 bases from V and 1 base from J, with 7 bases between. This CDR3 region has 14 residues. Germline V CDR1 and CDR2: MGHRA, YSYEKL. The CDR3 region has the DNA TGCGCCAGCAGCCTGGCAGTGAACACCGGGGAGCTGTTTTTT. Translating gives CASSLAVNTGELFF.

The chain has TRBV19 and TRBJ2-2; 8 nucleotides agree with TRBD1. The V gene end was trimmed by 7 bases and the J gene end by 0 bases; junction bases not matched to a gene: 10. CDR3 length: 17 amino acids. Per the germline V gene, CDR1 is LNHDA and CDR2 is SQIVND (reference sequence). CDR3 protein: CASTPTPGQANTGELFF. CDR3 in DNA: TGTGCCAGTACCCCTACCCCGGGACAGGCGAACACCGGGGAGCTGTTTTTT.

This clone came up a few times. The rearrangement links TRBV5-1 to TRBJ2-2; D is perhaps TRBD1 (7 bases). CDR1 is SGHRS and CDR2 is YFSETQ in the germline V gene. V lost 4 bases and J 4 bases, leaving 14 bases between the germline ends. This CDR3 has 15 amino acids. The CDR3 loop reads CASSGGTAITGELFF. CDR3 coding DNA: TGCGCCAGCAGCGGGGGGACAGCGATCACCGGGGAGCTGTTTTTT.

The CDR3 region has the DNA TGTGCCAGCGGGATGACAGGGAGTACTGAAGCTTTCTTT. Translating it yields CASGMTGSTEAFF. V is TRBV12-3 or TRBV12-4 and J is TRBJ1-1; TRBD1 aligns across 7 bases. V gave up 8 bases and J gave up 5 bases; unmatched junction bases: 8. CDR3 length: 13 residues.